Listed here are 17 T cell receptor beta chains from one sample, sequenced in a study of cytomegalovirus exposure and HLA in healthy donors. The PCR employed 60 Vbeta primers together with 13 Jbeta primers. The assay was immunoSEQ multiplex PCR, and TCRdb's table has in-frame clones only and misses some. The table has under 200,000 clones, 80% seen once; the top ten hold roughly 2%. Input material: PBMCs. All receptors come from a human donor in good health.

V and J are TRBV19 and TRBJ2-3, with TRBD2 matching 8 bases. Germline CDR1 reads LNHDA; CDR2 reads SQIVND (reference sequence). Trimming took 2 bases from V and 4 from J; bases not matched to a gene: 8. CDR3 length: 16 amino acids. CDR3 region: CASSIIGGGRSDTQYF. CDR3 in DNA: TGTGCCAGTAGTATAATCGGCGGGGGGAGGTCAGATACGCAGTATTTT.

The chain is built from TRBV2 and TRBJ2-7, with D tentatively TRBD1 (5 bases). CDR1 SNHLY and CDR2 FYNNEI come from the germline V gene. The CDR3 is 13 amino acids. Trimming pared 8 bases from V and 1 base from J, leaving 12 bases between. As DNA, the CDR3 is TGTGCCAGCCCATGGGGCAGATCCTACGAGCAGTACTTC. Protein product: CASPWGRSYEQYF.

This clone has only one observation. This chain connects TRBV6-5 to TRBJ1-5; D is unresolved. Deletions cut 8 bases from V and 6 bases from J, with 11 bases between. The V gene's germline CDR1 is MNHEY and CDR2 SVGAGI. This CDR3 comprises 12 residues. The CDR3 region is CASSSPGQPQHF. The CDR3 DNA reads TGTGCCAGCTCGAGCCCTGGTCAGCCCCAGCATTTT.

The CDR3, as DNA: TGTGCCAGCAGCTCCCAACCGACAGGGACGACTGAAGCTTTCTTT. Translating it yields CASSSQPTGTTEAFF. The gene calls are TRBV5-4 and TRBJ1-1; 7 bases match TRBD1. Germline CDR1 and CDR2: SGHNT and YYREEE (reference sequence). The CDR3 is 15 amino acids. Trimming removed 3 bases from V and 5 bases from J; junction bases left unmatched: 10. The whole variable domain, filled in from reference TRBV5-4 and TRBJ1-1, reads ETGVTQSPTHLIKTRGQQVTLRCSSQSGHNTVSWYQQALGQGPQFIFQYYREEENGRGNFPPRFSGLQFPNYSSELNVNALELDDSALYLCASSSQPTGTTEAFFGQGTRLTVV.

This clone was counted between two and nine times. The chain couples TRBV4-3 to TRBJ1-6, with 7 bases fitting TRBD1. The CDR3 contains 16 residues. Germline V CDR1 and CDR2: LGHNA, YSLEER. V lost 0 bases, J lost 7 bases, and 6 bases stayed unmatched. Written as DNA, the CDR3 is TGCGCCAGCAGCCAAGATTCCAGGGGGACGAATTCACCCCTCCACTTT. Amino acids: CASSQDSRGTNSPLHF.

This chain connects TRBV5-8 to TRBJ1-5; TRBD1 aligns across 9 bases. The germline gives CDR1 SGHTS, CDR2 YDEGEE. The trim removed 3 bases at V and 1 base at J, leaving 5 bases unmatched. The length of the CDR3 is 16 residues. The CDR3 DNA reads as TGTGCCAGCAGCTCGGGACAGGGAATGAGCAATCAGCCCCAGCATTTT. As protein: CASSSGQGMSNQPQHF.

This clone was seen once. The J gene is TRBJ1-2, the V gene TRBV6-5, with 7 bases matching TRBD1. Germline values: CDR1 MNHEY, CDR2 SVGAGI. Losses at the gene ends were 4 bases for V and 5 bases for J; bases not matched to a gene: 10. The CDR3 runs to 15 residues. The CDR3 spells CASSSPLTGTYGYTF. The CDR3 nucleotides are TGTGCCAGCAGTTCCCCCCTGACAGGGACATATGGCTACACCTTC.

The chain combines TRBV4-1 with TRBJ2-7; possible D gene TRBD1, 6 bases. Trimming left V 2 bases short and J 3 bases short, with 23 bases between. The CDR3 extends over 18 amino acids. In germline, CDR1 is MGHRA, CDR2 YSYEKL. The CDR3 nucleotides read TGCGCCAGCAGCCAACTACTTCTCCAGGGGAAGGCGCGCTACGAGCAGTACTTC. Protein: CASSQLLLQGKARYEQYF.

The J gene is TRBJ2-1, the V gene TRBV5-8, with D uncertain. CDR3 length: 15 residues. Germline CDR1 SGHTS, CDR2 YDEGEE. V lost 0 bases and J 0 bases, leaving 7 bases between the germline ends. In DNA form, the CDR3 reads TGTGCCAGCAGCTTGGGGTATAGCTCCTACAATGAGCAGTTCTTC. Its protein product is CASSLGYSSYNEQFF.

There are a few counts of this clone. J is TRBJ1-2 and V is TRBV4-1, with 9 bases identical to TRBD1. The CDR3 contains 15 residues. V was clipped by 2 bases and J by 4 bases; unmatched bases: 5. CDR1 and CDR2 (germline): MGHRA, YSYEKL. CDR3 DNA: TGCGCCAGCAGCCAACCCCGGGACAGGGTCTATGGCTACACCTTC. Translation: CASSQPRDRVYGYTF.

V is TRBV9 and J is TRBJ1-2, with D possibly being TRBD1 (6 bases). V was cut by 4 bases and J by 4 bases, with 23 bases left in between. The CDR3 length is 17 residues. The germline gives CDR1 SGDLS, CDR2 YYNGEE. The CDR3 spells CASSPVSTGPGIYGYTF. Written as DNA, the CDR3 is TGTGCCAGCAGCCCTGTTAGCACAGGGCCGGGCATCTATGGCTACACCTTC.

V is TRBV10-3 and J is TRBJ1-1, with D possibly TRBD1 on 5 matching bases. CDR3 size: 15 residues. CDR1 is ENHRY and CDR2 is SYGVKD in the germline V gene. V lost 0 bases and J 0 bases, leaving 8 bases between the germline ends. The CDR3 DNA follows: TGTGCCATCAGTGAGTCGGCAGGGCTGAACACTGAAGCTTTCTTT. Encoded protein: CAISESAGLNTEAFF.

J is TRBJ2-7 and V is TRBV4-2, with TRBD2 matching over 8 bases. CDR3 length: 16 amino acids. Trimming at V came to 4 bases and at J to 3 bases, leaving 11 bases not matched to a gene. Germline lookup yields CDR1 LGHNA and CDR2 YNFKEQ. CDR3 region: CASSPGTGTRGYEQYF. As DNA, the CDR3 is TGTGCCAGCAGCCCGGGAACCGGGACTAGGGGCTACGAGCAGTACTTC.

V gene TRBV11-2 combines with J gene TRBJ2-7; D gene uncertain. CDR3 length equals 15 residues. Germline CDR1 is SGHAT and CDR2 is FQNNGV. V was cut by 0 bases and J by 0 bases, with 9 bases left in between. CDR3 in DNA: TGTGCCAGCAGCTTAGATCTCAGGTACTCCTACGAGCAGTACTTC. Its translation is CASSLDLRYSYEQYF.

V usage is TRBV27 and J usage is TRBJ1-6; D remains ambiguous. V gave up 6 bases and J gave up 9 bases, with 15 bases separating them. There are 14 residues in the CDR3. Germline CDR1 reads MNHEY; CDR2 reads SMNVEV (reference sequence). In nucleotides, the CDR3 is TGTGCCAGCAGATACGCGGGAGGAGGTTCACCCCTCCACTTT. Translation: CASRYAGGGSPLHF.

The rearrangement links TRBV5-1 to TRBJ2-2; no clear D. V was trimmed by 6 bases and J by 2 bases, leaving 11 bases between them. The CDR3 totals 14 residues. Germline V gene data show CDR1 as SGHRS and CDR2 as YFSETQ. CDR3 nucleotide sequence: TGCGCCAGCAAATCGGTCCTTAACACCGGGGAGCTGTTTTTT. As protein: CASKSVLNTGELFF.

In this sample, this clone turned up a few times. Other nucleotide sequences in the sample specify the same CDR3. The chain joins TRBV19 to TRBJ1-1, with D possibly matching TRBD1 (5 bases). Germline V CDR1 and CDR2: LNHDA, SQIVND (reference sequence). With 5 bases removed from V and 4 bases from J, the gap between germline ends came to 11 bases. The CDR3 is 13 residues long. The CDR3 loop reads CASSPWGFTEAFF. CDR3 DNA: TGTGCCAGTAGTCCGTGGGGCTTCACTGAAGCTTTCTTT.